Below, 30 T cell receptor beta chains from the same sample are listed, as sequenced in a study of T cells after yellow fever vaccination. TCRdb recomputed calls from the 5' RACE reads with MiXCR, one row per CDR3 protein. Of some 600,000 distinct CDR3 sequences detected, about a sixth appear once; the ten largest clones hold 17%. Sequencing was performed on PBMCs, taken 4 to 5 days after the first yellow fever vaccination. All receptors derive from a man aged 18 to 35 who received the YFV17D yellow fever vaccine.

The chain joins TRBV5-8 to TRBJ1-5; D gene uncertain. V lost 1 base and J lost 5, with 10 bases in between. Germline V gene sequence: CDR1 SGHTS, CDR2 YDEGEE. The CDR3 length is 14 residues. The CDR3 is CASSLPGRDQPQHF. DNA of the CDR3: TGTGCCAGCAGCTTGCCGGGCCGGGATCAGCCCCAGCATTTT.

Only a few counts were recorded for this clonotype. The chain uses TRBV6-2 or TRBV6-3 and TRBJ2-7; 13 nucleotides match TRBD2. Per germline, CDR1 MNHEY and CDR2 SVGEGT. V trimming: 5 bases; J trimming: 2 bases; junction bases outside the gene matches: 3. The CDR3 contains 15 residues. The CDR3 spells CASSKGLAGTYEQYF. In DNA form, the CDR3 reads TGTGCCAGCAGTAAGGGACTAGCGGGAACCTACGAGCAGTACTTC.

This clonotype occurred a few times. The chain combines TRBV6-2 or TRBV6-3 with TRBJ2-3; D possibly uses TRBD1 or TRBD2 (5 bases each). From germline, CDR1 is MNHEY and CDR2 SVGEGT. The length of the CDR3 is 15 residues. The V end was cut by 7 bases, the J end by 1 base, with 15 bases between. The CDR3 bases are TGTGCCAGCACCATACGAGGGGCCGGCACAGATACGCAGTATTTT. It yields the protein CASTIRGAGTDTQYF.

This clonotype was seen only a few times. The chain recombines TRBV11-1 with TRBJ1-1; D is undetermined. The CDR3 is made up of 19 amino acids. V dropped 1 base and J dropped 1 base, with 22 bases sitting between them. Germline loops: CDR1 SGHAT, CDR2 FQDESV (reference sequence). The CDR3 spells CASSLEREFAYEWNTEAFF. In nucleotides, the CDR3 is TGTGCCAGCAGCTTAGAGCGGGAGTTCGCCTATGAGTGGAACACTGAAGCTTTCTTT.

A few counts support this clonotype. This chain joins TRBV6-1 and TRBJ2-3; perhaps TRBD2 as D (6 bases). Per the germline V gene, CDR1 is MNHNS and CDR2 is SASEGT. V was shortened by 7 bases and J by 4 bases, with 15 bases between the two germline ends. The CDR3 loop spans 14 amino acids. The CDR3 bases are TGTGCCAGCACCGAGGAGGGAGTCCCAGATACGCAGTATTTT. It yields the protein CASTEEGVPDTQYF.

The J gene is TRBJ2-3, the V gene TRBV6-2 or TRBV6-3; 7 bases fit TRBD1. The CDR3 extends over 17 amino acids. Germline-derived CDR1 and CDR2 are MNHEY and SVGEGT. V lost 5 bases, J lost 4 bases, and 15 bases stayed unmatched. CDR3 sequence reads: CASSNARDRVSPDTQYF. In DNA form, the CDR3 reads TGTGCCAGCAGTAACGCCCGAGACAGGGTCTCTCCAGATACGCAGTATTTT.

Only a few counts were recorded for this clonotype. This chain joins TRBV5-1 and TRBJ1-4; TRBD1 aligns across 9 bases. Losses at the gene ends were 0 bases for V and 0 bases for J; bases not matched to a gene: 3. The CDR3 is made up of 17 amino acids. The germline CDR1 and CDR2 sequences are SGHRS and YFSETQ. The CDR3 coding sequence is TGCGCCAGCAGCTTGGCCCGGGACAGGGCAACTAATGAAAAACTGTTTTTT. Amino acids: CASSLARDRATNEKLFF.

This clonotype was seen more than once but under ten times. The rearrangement uses TRBV20-1 and TRBJ1-1; 7 bases are a match to TRBD1. The germline V gene encodes CDR1 DFQATT and CDR2 SNEGSKA (reference sequence). After removal of 4 bases from V and 11 bases from J, the junction contained 10 bases not matched to a gene. This CDR3 comprises 12 residues. CDR3 region: CSAKGGQWSAFF. The CDR3 DNA sequence: TGCAGTGCTAAGGGGGGACAGTGGTCCGCTTTCTTT.

This clonotype was detected only a few times. The V and J genes are TRBV10-3 and TRBJ1-2; D ambiguous. Looked up from germline, CDR1 is ENHRY and CDR2 is SYGVKD. V was clipped by 7 bases and J by 6 bases, with 18 bases between them. CDR3 length equals 14 residues. DNA of the CDR3: TGTGCCATCAACGCCGGGTCCCCCGTGGATGGCTACACCTTC. It translates to CAINAGSPVDGYTF.

A note on this clonotype: A read error is possible here, since a much larger clone lies one base away. The CDR3: CASTTGTGVSNTQYF. As DNA, the CDR3 is TGTGCCAGCACCACCGGGACAGGGGTTTCAAATACGCAGTATTTT. The chain has TRBV11-2 and TRBJ2-3; 10 bases fit TRBD1. The germline CDR1 and CDR2 sequences are SGHAT and FQNNGV. J lost 7 bases, V lost 7 bases, and 11 bases had no gene match. The CDR3 runs to 15 residues.

V gene TRBV7-9 combines with J gene TRBJ2-1, with D maybe TRBD2 (6 bases). Germline V CDR1 and CDR2: SEHNR, FQNEAQ (reference sequence). The germline V and J ends were trimmed by 11 bases and 3 bases, with 11 bases remaining between them. The CDR3 runs 12 residues. CDR3: CASGEVYNEQFF. CDR3 DNA sequence: TGTGCCTCGGGGGAGGTCTACAATGAGCAGTTCTTC.

This clonotype was counted between two and nine times. CDR3 sequence reads: CAWRVVGQGVSPLHF. Written as DNA, the CDR3 is TGTGCCTGGAGAGTGGTGGGTCAGGGTGTTTCACCCCTCCACTTT. The rearrangement links TRBV30 to TRBJ1-6, with a tentative D call TRBD1 (5 bases). Germline V lookup: CDR1 GTSNPN, CDR2 SVGIG (reference sequence). Trimming pared 3 bases from V and 9 bases from J, leaving 18 bases between. This CDR3 is built from 15 residues. Using reference TRBV30 and TRBJ1-6 for the parts outside the CDR3, the full variable domain is SQTIHQWPATLVQPVGSPLSLECTVEGTSNPNLYWYRQAAGRGLQLLFYSVGIGQISSEVPQNLSASRPQDRQFILSSKKLLLSDSGFYLCAWRVVGQGVSPLHFGNGTRLTVT.

This clonotype has a handful of counts. V usage is TRBV25-1 and J usage is TRBJ2-7; tentatively, D is TRBD1 (6 bases). CDR1 and CDR2 (germline): MGHDK, SYGVNS. V was shortened by 4 bases and J by 6 bases, with 13 bases between the two germline ends. The CDR3 has 13 amino acids. CDR3 region: CASSGDYRAEQYF. Written as DNA, the CDR3 is TGTGCCAGCAGTGGAGATTACAGGGCCGAGCAGTACTTC.

V is TRBV2 and J is TRBJ1-2; D is possibly TRBD1 (6 bases). Germline lookup yields CDR1 SNHLY and CDR2 FYNNEI. The CDR3 loop spans 11 amino acids. V dropped 11 bases and J dropped 8 bases, with 15 bases sitting between them. The CDR3, as DNA: TGTGCCGCGTCGGGGGCAGTAGGCTACACCTTC. Its translation is CAASGAVGYTF.

This clonotype was recorded a few times. V and J are TRBV7-6 and TRBJ2-1; D not resolved. Germline V gene sequence: CDR1 SGHVS, CDR2 FNYEAQ. Trimming shortened V by 4 bases and J by 0 bases, and 10 bases separated the two germline ends. The CDR3 has 15 residues. CDR3 protein: CASSSVVSSYNEQFF. CDR3 bases: TGTGCCAGCAGCTCCGTCGTTAGCTCCTACAATGAGCAGTTCTTC.

This clonotype was seen a handful of times. The chain links TRBV15 to TRBJ2-4; 8 bases match TRBD2. From germline, CDR1 is LNHNV and CDR2 YYDKDF (reference sequence). V was clipped by 0 bases and J by 6 bases; unmatched bases: 4. The CDR3 extends over 15 amino acids. The CDR3 spells CATSRDAGGGNIQYF. CDR3 DNA sequence: TGTGCCACCAGCAGAGATGCGGGGGGAGGAAACATTCAGTACTTC.

The chain couples TRBV20-1 to TRBJ1-2; 9 nucleotides match TRBD1. There are 15 residues in the CDR3. Per germline, CDR1 DFQATT and CDR2 SNEGSKA (reference sequence). J lost 4 bases, V lost 4 bases, and 10 bases had no gene match. CDR3 loop: CSAKPRDRVVYGYTF. The CDR3 DNA follows: TGCAGTGCTAAGCCCCGGGACAGGGTAGTCTATGGCTACACCTTC.

The chain has TRBV15 and TRBJ2-5, with TRBD2 matching over 7 bases. V gave up 0 bases and J gave up 0 bases; unmatched junction bases: 7. Germline V gene data show CDR1 as LNHNV and CDR2 as YYDKDF (reference sequence). The CDR3 is 17 residues long. The CDR3 loop reads CATSREVQRGDQETQYF. CDR3 coding DNA: TGTGCCACCAGCAGAGAGGTCCAGCGGGGTGACCAAGAGACCCAGTACTTC.

This clonotype was counted only a few times. V usage is TRBV5-1 and J usage is TRBJ2-1; D remains unclear. V lost 3 bases, J lost 7 bases, and 14 bases lay in between. The CDR3 spans 14 residues. Germline V gene sequence: CDR1 SGHRS, CDR2 YFSETQ. The CDR3 loop is CASSSNPIGNEQFF. Written as DNA, the CDR3 is TGCGCCAGCAGCTCCAACCCCATTGGGAATGAGCAGTTCTTC.

This chain uses TRBV5-5 with TRBJ2-3, with D possibly being TRBD2 (6 bases). The CDR3 length is 14 residues. Per germline, CDR1 SGHKS and CDR2 YYEKEE (reference sequence). Trimming shortened V by 0 bases and J by 9 bases, and 14 bases separated the two germline ends. The CDR3 here is CASSLAGLTGTQYF. The CDR3 DNA follows: TGTGCCAGCAGCTTGGCGGGACTGACGGGCACGCAGTATTTT.

This clonotype came up a few times. J is TRBJ2-7 and V is TRBV5-1, with unresolved D. The germline CDR1 and CDR2 sequences are SGHRS and YFSETQ. This CDR3 comprises 12 residues. The V and J ends lost 4 bases and 5 bases respectively, with 10 bases between them. In nucleotides, the CDR3 is TGCGCCAGCAGCCCACGGATCCACGAGCAGTACTTC. This translates into CASSPRIHEQYF.

There are a few counts of this clonotype. This rearrangement joins TRBV4-2 to TRBJ2-3; 12 bases agree with TRBD2. Germline trimming cut 0 bases from V and 6 bases from J; bases unmatched to any gene: 4. This CDR3 spans 16 amino acids. The germline V gene encodes CDR1 LGHNA and CDR2 YNFKEQ. CDR3 in amino acids: CASSQDLAGGPDTQYF. Written as DNA, the CDR3 is TGTGCCAGCAGCCAAGATCTAGCGGGGGGGCCTGATACGCAGTATTTT.

This clonotype was detected a few times. V gene TRBV7-9 combines with J gene TRBJ1-6, with 10 nucleotides matching TRBD1. The CDR3 contains 15 residues. V lost 2 bases, J lost 9 bases, and 4 bases stayed unmatched. The germline gives CDR1 SEHNR, CDR2 FQNEAQ (reference sequence). The CDR3 spells CASSLRGQGPSPLHF. Written as DNA, the CDR3 is TGTGCCAGCAGCTTAAGGGGACAGGGGCCTTCACCCCTCCACTTT.

This clonotype was counted a few times. The chain recombines TRBV10-3 with TRBJ1-5, with D hard to call. From germline, CDR1 is ENHRY and CDR2 SYGVKD. The length of the CDR3 is 12 residues. Trimming stripped 10 bases from V and 3 bases from J, with 10 bases between. CDR3 amino acids: CATNAPNQPQHF. The CDR3, as DNA: TGTGCCACTAACGCCCCCAATCAGCCCCAGCATTTT.

The V and J genes are TRBV4-1 and TRBJ2-1; 8 nucleotides match TRBD2. Germline CDR1 MGHRA, CDR2 YSYEKL. Trimming took 4 bases from V and 6 from J; bases not matched to a gene: 14. This CDR3 spans 17 amino acids. Here the CDR3 DNA reads TGCGCCAGCAGCCGCGGGGGTATAGCGGGGCTAGGCAATGAGCAGTTCTTC. It encodes CASSRGGIAGLGNEQFF.

The rearrangement joins TRBV6-1 to TRBJ1-4, with D perhaps matching TRBD1 (6 bases). Germline loops: CDR1 MNHNS, CDR2 SASEGT. Trimming removed 6 bases from V and 5 bases from J, with 16 bases in between. The CDR3 is made up of 15 amino acids. DNA of the CDR3: TGTGCCAGCAGCCCCCGGGGGGCAGGGAATGAAAAACTGTTTTTT. It is translated as CASSPRGAGNEKLFF.

J is TRBJ1-1 and V is TRBV3-1; D remains unclear. The CDR3 length is 15 residues. Germline CDR1 reads LGHDT; CDR2 reads YNNKEL (reference sequence). Between the trimmed V and J ends, which lost 1 base and 7 bases, there was a span of 16 bases. The CDR3, as DNA: TGTGCCAGCAGCCAAGTACATCGAGGCGACGTTGAAGCTTTCTTT. Residues: CASSQVHRGDVEAFF.

A single count supports this clonotype. The chain links TRBV19 to TRBJ2-5; no clear D gene. Germline V gene sequence: CDR1 LNHDA, CDR2 SQIVND (reference sequence). CDR3 length equals 13 residues. Between the trimmed V and J ends, which lost 3 bases and 0 bases, there was a span of 5 bases. For the CDR3, the DNA is TGTGCCAGTAGTATTTGGGACCAAGAGACCCAGTACTTC. It translates to CASSIWDQETQYF.

The J gene is TRBJ2-7, the V gene TRBV12-3 or TRBV12-4, with unresolved D. V lost 9 bases and J lost 4, with 16 bases in between. The CDR3 consists of 13 residues. The CDR3 DNA sequence: TGTGCCAGACCTCAGTCCCTAGTGTACGAGCAGTACTTC. It specifies CARPQSLVYEQYF.

There are a few counts of this clonotype. This chain joins TRBV4-1 and TRBJ2-1; the D gene could be TRBD1 or TRBD2 (5 bases each). V lost 0 bases to trimming and J lost 14 bases, with 14 bases between them. The germline gives CDR1 MGHRA, CDR2 YSYEKL. CDR3 length equals 13 residues. The CDR3 bases are TGCGCCAGCAGCCAAGATCTAGAGGGGTCGAAGTTCTTC. This encodes CASSQDLEGSKFF.